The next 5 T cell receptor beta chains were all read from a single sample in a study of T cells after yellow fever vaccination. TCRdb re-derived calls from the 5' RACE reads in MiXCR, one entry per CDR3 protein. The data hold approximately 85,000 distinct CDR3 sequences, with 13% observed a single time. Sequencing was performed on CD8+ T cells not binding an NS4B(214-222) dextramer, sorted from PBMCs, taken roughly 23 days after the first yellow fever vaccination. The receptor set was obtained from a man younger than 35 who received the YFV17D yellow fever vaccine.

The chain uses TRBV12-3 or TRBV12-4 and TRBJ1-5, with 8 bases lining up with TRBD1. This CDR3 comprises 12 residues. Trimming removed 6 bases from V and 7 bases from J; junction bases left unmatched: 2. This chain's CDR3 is CASRTGAQPQHF. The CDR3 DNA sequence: TGTGCCAGCAGGACAGGGGCCCAGCCCCAGCATTTT.

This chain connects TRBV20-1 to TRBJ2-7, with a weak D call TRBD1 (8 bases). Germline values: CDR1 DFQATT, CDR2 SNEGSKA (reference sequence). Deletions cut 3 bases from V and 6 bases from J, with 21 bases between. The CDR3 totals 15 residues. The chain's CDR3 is CSASVSGTGAREQYV. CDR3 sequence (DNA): TGCAGTGCTAGCGTAAGCGGGACAGGAGCACGCGAGCAGTACGTC.

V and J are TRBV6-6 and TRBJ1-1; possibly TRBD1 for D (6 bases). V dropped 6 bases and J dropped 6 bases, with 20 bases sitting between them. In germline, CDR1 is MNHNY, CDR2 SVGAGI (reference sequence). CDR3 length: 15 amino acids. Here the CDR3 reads CASSAYPGTKAEAFF. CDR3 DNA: TGTGCCAGCAGCGCCTATCCCGGGACAAAAGCTGAAGCTTTCTTT.

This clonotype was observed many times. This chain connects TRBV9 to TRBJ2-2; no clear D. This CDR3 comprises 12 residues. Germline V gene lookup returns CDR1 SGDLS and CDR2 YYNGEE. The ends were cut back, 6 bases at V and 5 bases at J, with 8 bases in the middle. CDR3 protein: CASNTDTGELFF. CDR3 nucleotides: TGTGCCAGCAATACGGATACCGGGGAGCTGTTTTTT.

CDR3 residues: CASSAGRGYEQYF. Here the CDR3 DNA reads TGTGCCAGCAGCGCGGGGAGGGGTTACGAGCAGTACTTC. The chain is built from TRBV9 and TRBJ2-7, with 7 bases matching TRBD2. V trimming: 3 bases; J trimming: 4 bases; junction bases outside the gene matches: 4. Germline CDR1 is SGDLS and CDR2 is YYNGEE. This CDR3 has 13 amino acids.